This T cell receptor beta chain comes out of a study of T cells in Graves' hyperthyroidism and ophthalmopathy. From RNA transcripts, TCR beta CDR3 regions were amplified. An initial round of RT-PCR targeting the TCR CDR3 relied on the HTBI primer set. TCRdb re-called the multiplex PCR reads through MiXCR, storing one row per CDR3 protein. This table holds almost 350,000 distinct CDR3 sequences, 18% found once. The CDR3 totals 16 residues. Trimming pared 3 bases from V and 0 bases from J, leaving 12 bases between. Germline CDR1 SGHDN, CDR2 FVKESK. Enrolled ophthalmopathy patients presented with a Clinical Activity Score of at least 3, a NOSPECS grade of at least 4, and disease duration under 3 months. The PBMCs were taken from roughly 9.3 ml of fresh peripheral blood. The table lists this clonotype with many counts. Its target is not known. Study-level findings and limits: Blood held most thyroid clonotypes expanded above 0.001 frequency. Ophthalmopathy stood apart from stable hyperthyroidism in a 13 V-J model.

Sequenced sample: blood. The gene calls are TRBV14 and TRBJ1-3; no definite D call. This receptor was taken from a middle-aged woman with Graves' ophthalmopathy. CDR3 bases: TGTGCCAGCAGCCACTACTTCAGTAGCTCTGGAAACACCATATATTTT. It yields the protein CASSHYFSSSGNTIYF. Complete variable domain (other parts from reference TRBV14 and TRBJ1-3): EAGVTQFPSHSVIEKGQTVTLRCDPISGHDNLYWYRRVMGKEIKFLLHFVKESKQDESGMPNNRFLAERTGGTYSTLKVQPAELEDSGVYFCASSHYFSSSGNTIYFGEGSWLTVV.